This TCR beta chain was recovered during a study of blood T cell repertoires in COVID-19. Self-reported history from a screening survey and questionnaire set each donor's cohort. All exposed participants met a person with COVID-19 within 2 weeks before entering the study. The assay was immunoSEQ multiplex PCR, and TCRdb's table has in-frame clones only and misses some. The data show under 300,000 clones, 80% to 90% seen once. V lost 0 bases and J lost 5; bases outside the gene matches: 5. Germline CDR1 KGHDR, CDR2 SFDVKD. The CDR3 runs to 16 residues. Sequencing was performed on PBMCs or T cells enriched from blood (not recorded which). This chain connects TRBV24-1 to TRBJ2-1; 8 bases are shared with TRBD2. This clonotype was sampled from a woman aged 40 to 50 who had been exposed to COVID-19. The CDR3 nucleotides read TGTGCCACCAGTGATTTGGGACTAGCTAGCGACAATGAGCAGTTCTTC. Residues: CATSDLGLASDNEQFF.